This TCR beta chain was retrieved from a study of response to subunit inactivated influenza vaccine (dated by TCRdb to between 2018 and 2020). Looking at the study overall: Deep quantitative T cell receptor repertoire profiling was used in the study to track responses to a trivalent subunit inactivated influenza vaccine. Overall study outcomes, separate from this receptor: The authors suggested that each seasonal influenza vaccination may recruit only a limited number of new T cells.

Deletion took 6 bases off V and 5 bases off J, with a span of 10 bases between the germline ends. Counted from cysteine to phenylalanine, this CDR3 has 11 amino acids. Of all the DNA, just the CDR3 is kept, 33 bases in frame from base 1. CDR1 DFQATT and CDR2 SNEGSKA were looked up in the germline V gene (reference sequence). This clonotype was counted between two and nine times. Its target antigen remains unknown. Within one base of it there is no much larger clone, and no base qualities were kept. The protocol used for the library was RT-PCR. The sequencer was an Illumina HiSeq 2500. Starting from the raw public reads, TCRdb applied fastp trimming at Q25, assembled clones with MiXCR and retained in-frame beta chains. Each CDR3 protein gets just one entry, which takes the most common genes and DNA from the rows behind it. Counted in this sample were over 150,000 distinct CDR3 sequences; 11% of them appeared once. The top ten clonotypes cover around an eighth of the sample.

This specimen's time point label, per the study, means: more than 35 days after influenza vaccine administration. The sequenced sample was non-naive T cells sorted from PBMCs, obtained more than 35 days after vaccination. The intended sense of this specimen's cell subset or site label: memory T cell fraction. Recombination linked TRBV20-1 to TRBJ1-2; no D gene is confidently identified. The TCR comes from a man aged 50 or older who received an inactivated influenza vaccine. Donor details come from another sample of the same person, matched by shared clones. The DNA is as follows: TGCAGTGCAAATGATGGTTATGGCTACACCTTC. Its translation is CSANDGYGYTF.